This T cell receptor (beta chain) was captured by sequencing in a study of T cell responses to AZD1222 COVID-19 vaccine. The data were produced by immunoSEQ multiplex PCR, yet TCRdb's version contains in-frame clones alone and is incomplete. The table has more than 90,000 clones, 84% seen once. About this clone itself: As yet, its antigen is unknown.

Germline loops: CDR1 LGHNA, CDR2 YSLEER. This CDR3 has 16 amino acids. The V gene end was trimmed by 1 base and the J gene end by 13 bases; junction bases not matched to a gene: 12. Study results and limitations: Clonal diversity may have been underestimated, and the donors were mostly white British, with more females than males. Repertoire collection took place solely once the T cell response had peaked.

The clonotype comes from an adult who received the AZD1222 COVID-19 vaccine. The sample here was peripheral blood, taken 28 days after the second AZD1222 dose. The V call is TRBV4-3, the J call TRBJ1-4, with 10 bases fitting TRBD1. CDR3 region: CASSQGIWGQGRGLFF. The CDR3 coding sequence is TGCGCCAGCAGCCAAGGGATTTGGGGACAGGGGCGCGGACTGTTTTTT.